This T cell receptor beta chain appears in the sequencing data of a study of cytomegalovirus exposure and HLA in healthy donors. Study-wide context: An earlier analysis found fewer than 120 million unique TCR beta sequences from 150 million to 200 million T cells.

The PCR employed 60 Vbeta primers together with 13 Jbeta primers. Assay: immunoSEQ multiplex PCR; the TCRdb copy retains only in-frame clones and omits some. This repertoire includes approximately 76,000 clones. With respect to this clone: The antigen is not known.

With V trimmed by 2 bases and J by 4 bases, 7 bases remained unmatched. The germline CDR1 and CDR2 sequences are MNHEY and SVGAGI. The CDR3 is 16 residues long. Study outcomes and limitations: Diagnosis of cytomegalovirus status made by the classifier reportedly showed high specificity and sensitivity.

The sequence derives from a man between 18 and 35 years old in good health and CMV-seropositive. J is TRBJ1-1 and V is TRBV6-5; TRBD1 matches 10 bases. Sequences were obtained from PBMCs. Written as DNA, the CDR3 is TGTGCCAGCAGTTACCCTCCCGGACAGGGGGGCACTGAAGCTTTCTTT. It codes for CASSYPPGQGGTEAFF.